This T cell receptor beta chain was recovered during a study of cytomegalovirus exposure and HLA in healthy donors. Study background: The approximately 120 validation repertoires used the same platform as the 650 to 750 first-cohort repertoires, a later analysis reported.

The assay was immunoSEQ multiplex PCR, and TCRdb's table has in-frame clones only and misses some. Among under 150,000 clones listed, roughly 90% were seen once. This clone was seen only a few times. Its antigen is still unknown. Trimming took off 6 bases at V and 6 bases at J, with 11 bases between the two ends. The V gene's germline CDR1 is MNHEY and CDR2 SVGAGI. The CDR3 loop spans 12 amino acids. Findings and limits, study-wide: In vitro, a few CMV-associated chains proved specific for CMV antigens. According to the study, 160 or so TCR beta chains were cytomegalovirus-associated.

The chain employs TRBV6-5 and TRBJ1-2; no definite D call. The sequenced material came from PBMCs. The source is a woman aged 18-35 years in good health and CMV-seronegative. CDR3 sequence (DNA): TGTGCCAGCAGCCACTCGCCCAATGGCTACACCTTC. Translating gives CASSHSPNGYTF.